This note documents a single TCR beta chain sequence. Its cognate antigen is unknown. The sample comes from a study of blood T cells in healthy people across ages. Findings and caveats of the study: More naive CD4+ cells and higher diversity marked long-lived donors relative to aged donors. Diversity was estimated from one million T cells, and these estimates were considered underestimates. Higher naive T cell percentage went strongly together with higher TCR beta diversity.

They isolated at least 6 million PBMCs from each sample. Primers used in a second PCR of about 6 to 11 cycles were a sample-barcoded 5' primer and a J-beta primer mix. TCRdb called the 5' RACE reads again in MiXCR, with one record for every CDR3 protein. This sample has around 1.5 million distinct CDR3 sequences, with 59% found just once. The TCR was taken from a man in his late teens or twenties in good health. The sample was blood.

The CDR3 is CASSFVGTGAQETQYF. CDR3 DNA sequence: TGTGCCAGCAGTTTTGTAGGGACAGGGGCGCAAGAGACCCAGTACTTC. V is TRBV12-3 or TRBV12-4 and J is TRBJ2-5, with TRBD1 matching over 10 bases. The CDR3 consists of 16 residues. Trimming removed 3 bases from V and 2 bases from J; junction bases left unmatched: 6.